This TCR beta chain originates from a study of T cells in localized non-small cell lung cancer. A note on this clone: Antigen unknown.

Trimming left V 0 bases short and J 0 bases short, with 12 bases between. The CDR3 loop spans 17 amino acids. Germline CDR1 SGHTA, CDR2 FQGNSA. Whole-study findings and limits: Because researchers sequenced only one region of the tumor, heterogeneity is still possible.

Assay used: immunoSEQ multiplex PCR; TCRdb lists only in-frame clones, some missing. This sample yields fewer than 15,000 clones, of which approximately 83% are seen a single time; approximately 3.7% belongs to the top ten. The sequencing here drew on peripheral blood, taken before any cancer treatment. The receptor was derived from a female donor over 55 with stage I squamous cell lung carcinoma. This sequence joins TRBV7-2 and TRBJ1-3; D might be TRBD1 (5 bases). CDR3 sequence reads: CASSLAGRVISGNTIYF. As DNA, the CDR3 is TGTGCCAGCAGCTTAGCAGGCAGGGTCATCTCTGGAAACACCATATATTTT.